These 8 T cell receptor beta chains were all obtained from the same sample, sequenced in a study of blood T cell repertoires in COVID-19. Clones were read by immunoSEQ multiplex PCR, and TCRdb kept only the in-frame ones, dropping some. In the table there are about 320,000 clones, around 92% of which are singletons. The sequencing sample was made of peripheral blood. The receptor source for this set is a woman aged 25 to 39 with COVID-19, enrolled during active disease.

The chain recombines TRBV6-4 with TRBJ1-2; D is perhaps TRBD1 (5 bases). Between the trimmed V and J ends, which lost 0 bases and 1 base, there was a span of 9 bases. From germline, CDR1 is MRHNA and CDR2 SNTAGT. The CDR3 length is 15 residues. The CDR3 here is CASSDSDIDNYGYTF. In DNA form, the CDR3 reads TGTGCCAGCAGTGACTCGGACATCGATAACTATGGCTACACCTTC.

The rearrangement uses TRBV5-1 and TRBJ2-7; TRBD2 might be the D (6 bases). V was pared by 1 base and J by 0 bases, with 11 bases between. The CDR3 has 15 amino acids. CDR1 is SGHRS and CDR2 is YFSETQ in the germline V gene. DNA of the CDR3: TGCGCCAGCAGCTTGTGGTGGGGGGACTCCTACGAGCAGTACTTC. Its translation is CASSLWWGDSYEQYF.

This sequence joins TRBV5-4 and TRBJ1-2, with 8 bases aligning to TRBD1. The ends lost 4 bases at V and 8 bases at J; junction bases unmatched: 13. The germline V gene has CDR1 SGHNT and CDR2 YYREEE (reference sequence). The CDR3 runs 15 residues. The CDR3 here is CASSPRTGTVGGYTF. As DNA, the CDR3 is TGTGCCAGCAGCCCCCGGACAGGGACGGTTGGGGGCTACACCTTC.

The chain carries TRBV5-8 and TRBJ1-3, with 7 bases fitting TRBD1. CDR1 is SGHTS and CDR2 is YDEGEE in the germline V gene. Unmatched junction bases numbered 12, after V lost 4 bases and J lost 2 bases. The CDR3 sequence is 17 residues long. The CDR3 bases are TGTGCCAGCAGCCGTATTCAGTATACAGGGGCTGGAAACACCATATATTTT. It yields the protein CASSRIQYTGAGNTIYF.

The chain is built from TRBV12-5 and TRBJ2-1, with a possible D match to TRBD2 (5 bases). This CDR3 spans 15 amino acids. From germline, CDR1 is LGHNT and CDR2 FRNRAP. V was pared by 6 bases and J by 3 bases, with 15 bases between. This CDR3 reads CASGQRLADYNEQFF. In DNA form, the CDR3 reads TGTGCTAGTGGACAAAGGCTAGCAGACTACAATGAGCAGTTCTTC. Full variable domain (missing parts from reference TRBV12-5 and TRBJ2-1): DARVTQTPRHKVTEMGQEVTMRCQPILGHNTVFWYRQTMMQGLELLAYFRNRAPLDDSGMPKDRFSAEMPDATLATLKIQPSEPRDSAVYFCASGQRLADYNEQFFGPGTRLTVL.

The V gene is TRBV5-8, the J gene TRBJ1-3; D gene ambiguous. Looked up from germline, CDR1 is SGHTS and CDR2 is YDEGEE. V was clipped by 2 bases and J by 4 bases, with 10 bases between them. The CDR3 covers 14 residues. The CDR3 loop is CASSLSRRGNTIYF. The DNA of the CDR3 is TGTGCCAGCAGCTTATCGAGGAGGGGAAACACCATATATTTT.

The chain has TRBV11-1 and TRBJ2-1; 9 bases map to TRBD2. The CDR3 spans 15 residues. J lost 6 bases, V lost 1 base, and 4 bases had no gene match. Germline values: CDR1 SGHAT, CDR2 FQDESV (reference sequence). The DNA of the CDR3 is TGTGCCAGCAGCTTAGGGCGGGGGGGGACCAATGAGCAGTTCTTC. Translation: CASSLGRGGTNEQFF. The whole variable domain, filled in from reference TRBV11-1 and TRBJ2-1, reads EAEVAQSPRYKITEKSQAVAFWCDPISGHATLYWYRQILGQGPELLVQFQDESVVDDSQLPKDRFSAERLKGVDSTLKIQPAELGDSAMYLCASSLGRGGTNEQFFGPGTRLTVL.

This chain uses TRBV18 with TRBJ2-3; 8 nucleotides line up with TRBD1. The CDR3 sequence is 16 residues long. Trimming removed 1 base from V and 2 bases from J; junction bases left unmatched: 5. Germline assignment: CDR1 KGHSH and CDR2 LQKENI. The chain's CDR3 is CASSPHAGGTTDTQYF. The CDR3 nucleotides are TGTGCCAGCTCACCACATGCAGGGGGCACCACAGATACGCAGTATTTT.